This T cell receptor beta chain was recovered during a study of cytomegalovirus exposure and HLA in healthy donors. Amplification used 60 Vbeta primers and 13 Jbeta primers. Sequenced by immunoSEQ multiplex PCR; TCRdb stores in-frame clones only, minus some. Altogether 55,000 to 65,000 clones are present, roughly 90% being singletons, with the ten largest covering 1.5%. In germline, CDR1 is LNHNV, CDR2 YYDKDF (reference sequence). The CDR3 is 14 amino acids. Trimming left V 4 bases short and J 3 bases short, with 9 bases between. This sequence was found in a man in his thirties or forties in good health and CMV-seropositive. The sample consisted of PBMCs. The J gene is TRBJ1-4, the V gene TRBV15, with D possibly matching TRBD1 (5 bases). The CDR3 sequence: CATSTQGPNEKLFF. The CDR3 nucleotides are TGTGCCACCAGCACCCAGGGTCCTAATGAAAAACTGTTTTTT. Drawing the rest from reference TRBV15 and TRBJ1-4, the complete variable domain is DAMVIQNPRYQVTQFGKPVTLSCSQTLNHNVMYWYQQKSSQAPKLLFHYYDKDFNNEADTPDNFQSRRPNTSFCFLDIRSPGLGDTAMYLCATSTQGPNEKLFFGSGTQLSVL.